The clone carrying this TCR beta chain was observed at least ten times. From germline, CDR1 is SQVTM and CDR2 ANQGSEA. This CDR3 has 15 amino acids. The germline V and J ends were trimmed by 2 bases and 4 bases, with 14 bases remaining between them. The CDR3 regions of TCR beta were amplified from RNA transcripts. A set of HTBI primers served as the primers for a first-round RT-PCR of the TCR CDR3. In TCRdb, the multiplex PCR reads were re-called with MiXCR into one record per CDR3 protein. The table lists 470,000 or so distinct CDR3 sequences, less than 25% of them singletons. The sample belongs to a study of T cells in Graves' hyperthyroidism and ophthalmopathy.

The J gene is TRBJ2-2, the V gene TRBV29-1, with D perhaps assigned TRBD1 or TRBD2 (6 bases each). The material sequenced was blood. The clonotype originates from a man aged 18 to 29 with Graves' hyperthyroidism. Here the CDR3 reads CSVEKVGGGTGELFF. In DNA, the CDR3 is TGCAGCGTTGAAAAGGTCGGGGGCGGCACCGGGGAGCTGTTTTTT.